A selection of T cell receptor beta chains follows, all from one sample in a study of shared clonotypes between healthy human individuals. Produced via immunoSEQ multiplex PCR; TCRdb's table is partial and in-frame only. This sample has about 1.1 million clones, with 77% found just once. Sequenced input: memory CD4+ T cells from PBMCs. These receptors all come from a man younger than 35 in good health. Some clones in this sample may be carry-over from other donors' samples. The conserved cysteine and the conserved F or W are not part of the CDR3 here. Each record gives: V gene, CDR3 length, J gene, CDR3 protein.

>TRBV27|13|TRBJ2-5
ASSRDRGYQETQY
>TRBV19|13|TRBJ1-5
ASSIAAVGNQPQH
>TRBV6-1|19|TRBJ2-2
ASSEAANLLGTALNTGELF
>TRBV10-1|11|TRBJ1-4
ASSRGNNEKLF
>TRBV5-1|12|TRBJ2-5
ASSLEGLQETQY
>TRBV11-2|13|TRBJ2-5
ASTASEGRGETQY
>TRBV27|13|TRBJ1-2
ASSGPAEGFYGYT
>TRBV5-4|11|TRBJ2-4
ASARTDKNIQY
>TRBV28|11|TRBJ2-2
ASRPTVTGELF
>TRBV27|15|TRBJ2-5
ASSPPQGLSGQETQY
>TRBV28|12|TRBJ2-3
ASSAAQGTDTQY
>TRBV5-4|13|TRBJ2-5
ASGRGGSGGETQY
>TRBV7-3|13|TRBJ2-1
ASSLTGRVVGEQF
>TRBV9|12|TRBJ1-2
ASSPTRRGYGYT
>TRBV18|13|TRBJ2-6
ASSRGTGRANVLT
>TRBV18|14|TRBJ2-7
ASSSGLAGGPSEQY
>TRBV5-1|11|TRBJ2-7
ASSSMAGAEQY
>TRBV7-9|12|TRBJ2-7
ASSLIGGTYEQY
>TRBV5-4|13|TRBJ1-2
ASSLGTDYSYGYT
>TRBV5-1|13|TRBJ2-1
ASSLESGSYNEQF
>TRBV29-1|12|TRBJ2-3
SVEVGGFGDTQY
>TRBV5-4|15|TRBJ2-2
ASSPGSSGSVPGELF
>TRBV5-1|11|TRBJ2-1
ASSLESANEQF
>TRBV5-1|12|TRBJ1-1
ASSPTTGTTEAF
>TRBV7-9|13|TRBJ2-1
ASSAALPGYNEQF
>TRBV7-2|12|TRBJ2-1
ASSARLAGDEQF
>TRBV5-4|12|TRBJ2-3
ASSVFGATDTQY
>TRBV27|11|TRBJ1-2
ASSLRQGDGYT
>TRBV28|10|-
ASSFEGYEQY
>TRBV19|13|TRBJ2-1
ASSMSQGAGNEQF
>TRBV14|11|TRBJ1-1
ASSPPGSTEAF
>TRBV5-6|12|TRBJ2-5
ASSFRQGGETQY
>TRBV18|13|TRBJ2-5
ASSPRTGGQETQY
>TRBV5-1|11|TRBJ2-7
ASSFTGSYEQY
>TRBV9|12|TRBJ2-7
ASSVAAARDEQY
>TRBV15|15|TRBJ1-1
ATSRETFDRGNTEAF
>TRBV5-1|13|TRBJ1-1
ASSLGGTVWTEAF
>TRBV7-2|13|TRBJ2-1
ASSLGARVNNEQF
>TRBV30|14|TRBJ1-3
AWSVGRPRSGNTIY
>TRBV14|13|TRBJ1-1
ASSQDLQGDTEAF
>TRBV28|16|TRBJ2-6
ASSSMQYTSSGANVLT